Described below is a single T cell receptor beta chain sequence and its context. Germline V gene data show CDR1 as SGHTA and CDR2 as FQGNSA. This CDR3 is 14 amino acids long. Trimming cost V 7 bases and J 2 bases; bases outside gene matches: 8. This specimen comes from a study of blood T cell repertoires in COVID-19. Turning to the study itself: The origin of the acute and convalescent COVID-19 samples was the United States, Italy and Spain. Sources were T cells, B-cell-depleted T cells, or PBMCs; the material itself was cDNA or gDNA.

Original analysis: Estimation of nucleated cell counts relied on the amplification of reference gene primers. Profiling relied on immunoSEQ multiplex PCR, and the TCRdb table lists in-frame clones only, not all of them. The DNA was the basis for D and trimming; V, J and clone size are from that table. The sample includes some 170,000 clones, 77% of them seen just once. The chain combines TRBV7-2 with TRBJ2-7; 7 bases are a match to TRBD1. The clonotype originates from a man aged 65-85 years with acute or convalescent COVID-19. Specimen: peripheral blood. This CDR3 reads CASTTGTGAYEQYF. DNA for the CDR3: TGTGCCAGCACCACAGGAACAGGGGCCTACGAGCAGTACTTC. The whole variable domain, filled in from reference TRBV7-2 and TRBJ2-7, reads GAGVSQSPSNKVTEKGKDVELRCDPISGHTALYWYRQSLGQGLEFLIYFQGNSAPDKSGLPSDRFSAERTGGSVSTLTIQRTQQEDSAVYLCASTTGTGAYEQYFGPGTRLTVT.